Presented here are 20 T cell receptor beta chains from one specimen sequenced in a study of spatial heterogeneity in lung cancer. Broader study findings: Tumors with more nonsynonymous mutations had more expanded intratumoral alpha and beta TCRs.

As to time point: sample taken at primary tumor resection. Their antigens remain unidentified. TCRdb recomputed calls from the 5' RACE reads with MiXCR, one row per CDR3 protein. The repertoire has around 4,000 distinct CDR3 sequences, 10% to 11% of them found once; the top ten carry around 62%. The specimen comprised lung tumor tissue, sampled at surgery. These receptors all stem from a male donor with early-stage non-small cell lung cancer.

This clonotype has more than one count but fewer than ten. The chain employs TRBV14 and TRBJ2-5; 7 bases match TRBD2. In germline, CDR1 is SGHDN, CDR2 FVKESK. This CDR3 has 13 residues. V lost 4 bases to trimming and J lost 7 bases; unmatched junction nucleotides: 6. In DNA form, the CDR3 reads TGTGCCAGCAGCCGAACGCCGGGAGGGACCCAGTACTTC. This sequence encodes CASSRTPGGTQYF.

This clonotype occurred a few times. The chain is built from TRBV6-5 and TRBJ1-1, with TRBD1 as a possible D gene (5 bases). The V and J ends lost 0 bases and 0 bases respectively, with 14 bases between them. Germline CDR1 is MNHEY and CDR2 is SVGAGI. The CDR3 covers 17 residues. The CDR3 nucleotides read TGTGCCAGCAGTTACTCATATCCCGGGGGATTGAACACTGAAGCTTTCTTT. Residues: CASSYSYPGGLNTEAFF.

This clonotype rates as medium-sized. The J gene is TRBJ2-1, the V gene TRBV5-1; tentatively, D is TRBD1 (6 bases). V was shortened by 4 bases and J by 6 bases, with 14 bases between the two germline ends. CDR1 SGHRS and CDR2 YFSETQ come from the germline V gene. The CDR3 extends over 14 amino acids. In DNA form, the CDR3 reads TGCGCCAGCAGCATAGGTACAGGGATCAATGAGCAGTTCTTC. The encoded protein is CASSIGTGINEQFF.

This chain joins TRBV11-2 and TRBJ2-5; no clear D. The CDR3 consists of 15 residues. The germline V gene has CDR1 SGHAT and CDR2 FQNNGV. Trimming shortened V by 8 bases and J by 0 bases, and 16 bases separated the two germline ends. The chain's CDR3 is CASGTATAYQETQYF. The CDR3 DNA sequence: TGTGCCAGCGGCACGGCCACTGCGTACCAAGAGACCCAGTACTTC.

By proportion, this clonotype is medium-sized (0.01 to 0.1%). The chain links TRBV5-8 to TRBJ1-2, with TRBD1 identical over 10 bases. The germline V gene encodes CDR1 SGHTS and CDR2 YDEGEE. The CDR3 consists of 17 residues. Germline trimming cut 2 bases from V and 2 bases from J; bases unmatched to any gene: 9. CDR3 sequence reads: CASSFTIGTGANYGYTF. CDR3 in DNA: TGTGCCAGCAGCTTCACTATCGGGACAGGGGCGAACTATGGCTACACCTTC. Together with reference TRBV5-8 and TRBJ1-2, the CDR3 gives the full variable domain: EAGVTQSPTHLIKTRGQQATLRCSPISGHTSVYWYQQALGLGLQFLLWYDEGEERNRGNFPPRFSGRQFPNYSSELNVNALELEDSALYLCASSFTIGTGANYGYTFGSGTRLTVV.

This clonotype was recorded at least ten times. The chain is built from TRBV12-3 or TRBV12-4 and TRBJ1-4, with D unclear. With 8 bases removed from V and 10 bases from J, the gap between germline ends came to 11 bases. The CDR3 has 11 amino acids. DNA of the CDR3: TGTGCCAGCGGTTCAGAGGGAAAACTGTTTTTT. This encodes CASGSEGKLFF.

The sample holds a few counts of this clonotype. This chain connects TRBV7-2 to TRBJ2-2, with a tentative D call TRBD2 (5 bases). The CDR3 has 15 residues. The germline V and J ends were trimmed by 1 base and 4 bases, with 10 bases remaining between them. Germline V gene sequence: CDR1 SGHTA, CDR2 FQGNSA. The CDR3 DNA is TGTGCCAGCAGCTTAGGACGGGGTGGCACCGGGGAGCTGTTTTTT. Protein sequence: CASSLGRGGTGELFF.

Sample share makes this clonotype medium-sized. CDR3 sequence: CASSYLHPAWYEQYF. The CDR3 DNA follows: TGTGCCAGCAGTTATCTCCATCCCGCGTGGTACGAGCAGTACTTC. The chain joins TRBV12-3 or TRBV12-4 to TRBJ2-7; D not certain. The V end lost 4 bases, the J end lost 4 bases, and 17 bases lay between the germline ends. The CDR3 is 15 amino acids.

This clonotype was detected a few times. The V call is TRBV28, the J call TRBJ2-1; D is tentatively TRBD1 or TRBD2 (6 bases each). CDR3 size: 12 residues. Deletions cut 8 bases from V and 3 bases from J, with 8 bases between. Germline lookup yields CDR1 MDHEN and CDR2 SYDVKM. Here the CDR3 reads CASGGLYNEQFF. CDR3 in DNA: TGTGCCAGCGGGGGGCTCTACAATGAGCAGTTCTTC.

V and J are TRBV6-5 and TRBJ2-1, with TRBD1 matching over 9 bases. After removal of 4 bases from V and 4 bases from J, the junction contained 5 bases not matched to a gene. Germline V CDR1 and CDR2: MNHEY, SVGAGI. The CDR3 length is 15 residues. Here the CDR3 reads CASSFRDREYNEQFF. CDR3 DNA: TGTGCCAGCAGTTTCCGGGACAGGGAGTACAATGAGCAGTTCTTC.

This clonotype qualifies as medium-sized (0.01 to 0.1%). The rearrangement uses TRBV29-1 and TRBJ1-1, with 7 bases fitting TRBD1. Germline V CDR1 and CDR2: SQVTM, ANQGSEA. Trimming took 7 bases from V and 6 from J; bases not matched to a gene: 11. The CDR3 has 13 residues. CDR3 sequence reads: CSADTGAGAEAFF. The CDR3 DNA reads as TGCAGCGCTGACACAGGGGCGGGCGCTGAAGCTTTCTTT.

As DNA, the CDR3 is TGCGCCAGCAGCCCGGGACAGGGTGTCCTGGGAGCTTTCTTT. The encoded protein is CASSPGQGVLGAFF. The genes are TRBV5-1 and TRBJ1-1, with 9 bases fitting TRBD1. J gave up 10 bases and V 4 bases, and 11 bases lay outside the gene matches. The V gene's germline CDR1 is SGHRS and CDR2 YFSETQ. The CDR3 length is 14 residues.

The table lists this clonotype with a few counts. The chain recombines TRBV6-5 with TRBJ2-1; D remains ambiguous. CDR1 and CDR2 from the germline V gene are MNHEY and SVGAGI. The CDR3 runs 14 residues. The V end lost 5 bases, the J end lost 3 bases, and 11 bases lay between the germline ends. CDR3 loop: CASSRDRLYNEQFF. CDR3 coding DNA: TGTGCCAGCAGTCGCGACCGCCTCTACAATGAGCAGTTCTTC.

V is TRBV29-1 and J is TRBJ1-6; 9 nucleotides align to TRBD1. Trimming cost V 7 bases and J 11 bases; bases outside gene matches: 15. Germline lookup yields CDR1 SQVTM and CDR2 ANQGSEA. This CDR3 is 15 amino acids long. The CDR3 nucleotides are TGCAGCGCCGCGCGACCGGGACAGGGAGTAACACCCCTCCACTTT. It specifies CSAARPGQGVTPLHF.

This sequence joins TRBV7-8 and TRBJ1-5; D not certain. The V gene lost 2 bases and the J gene lost 2 bases, with 13 bases spanning the gap. This CDR3 comprises 16 residues. The germline V gene encodes CDR1 SGHVS and CDR2 FQNEAQ. The DNA for the CDR3 is TGTGCCAGCAGCTTATCTTCCGGGCAGGGCAATCAGCCCCAGCATTTT. Translating gives CASSLSSGQGNQPQHF.

V and J are TRBV12-5 and TRBJ2-2; TRBD1 agrees at 9 bases. Germline loops: CDR1 LGHNT, CDR2 FRNRAP. The J segment lost 6 bases and the V segment lost 3 bases, leaving 5 bases of the junction unmatched. CDR3 length: 15 residues. CDR3 region: CASGFWDRESGELFF. CDR3 DNA: TGTGCTAGTGGTTTCTGGGACAGGGAGTCCGGGGAGCTGTTTTTT.

The chain uses TRBV5-1 and TRBJ1-1; D possibly corresponds to TRBD1 (6 bases). V lost 3 bases and J 0 bases, leaving 12 bases between the germline ends. The CDR3 totals 15 residues. CDR1 and CDR2 (germline): SGHRS, YFSETQ. The CDR3 loop is CASSSVQGLNTEAFF. CDR3 bases: TGCGCCAGCAGCTCCGTACAGGGATTGAACACTGAAGCTTTCTTT.

This chain joins TRBV6-5 and TRBJ2-2; D might be TRBD1 (6 bases). V dropped 5 bases and J dropped 5 bases, with 18 bases sitting between them. The CDR3 runs 16 residues. Germline-derived CDR1 and CDR2 are MNHEY and SVGAGI. CDR3 DNA sequence: TGTGCCAGCAGTACCCGGGACACCGGACGGACCGGGGAGCTGTTTTTT. Translating it yields CASSTRDTGRTGELFF.

This clonotype was detected ten times or more. This chain links TRBV7-9 with TRBJ1-1; D not certain. The CDR3 spans 13 residues. V lost 1 base to trimming and J lost 1 base, with 4 bases between them. Germline V CDR1 and CDR2: SEHNR, FQNEAQ (reference sequence). In DNA, the CDR3 is TGTGCCAGCAGCTTAGGCTGGAACACTGAAGCTTTCTTT. Amino acid sequence: CASSLGWNTEAFF. The whole variable domain, remainder taken from reference TRBV7-9 and TRBJ1-1, is DTGVSQNPRHKITKRGQNVTFRCDPISEHNRLYWYRQTLGQGPEFLTYFQNEAQLEKSRLLSDRFSAERPKGSFSTLEIQRTEQGDSAMYLCASSLGWNTEAFFGQGTRLTVV.

By sample fraction, this clonotype is medium-sized. The chain carries TRBV9 and TRBJ2-7, with D maybe TRBD1 (6 bases). There are 17 residues in the CDR3. V lost 2 bases to trimming and J lost 0 bases, with 18 bases between them. Germline loops: CDR1 SGDLS, CDR2 YYNGEE. In DNA form, the CDR3 reads TGTGCCAGCAGCGTGTCTCCACAGGACAGCAGCTCCTACGAGCAGTACTTC. This codes for CASSVSPQDSSSYEQYF.